Below are 3 T cell receptor beta chains sequenced from a single sample in a study of cytomegalovirus exposure and HLA in healthy donors. PCR used 60 Vbeta primers and 13 Jbeta primers. Profiling relied on immunoSEQ multiplex PCR, and the TCRdb table lists in-frame clones only, not all of them. The sample includes around 130,000 clones, over 65% of them seen just once. Sequencing was carried out using PBMCs. Receptors originate from a woman aged 30 to 39 in good health and CMV-seronegative.

This clone was seen just once. This CDR3 reads CASSETSRTGGQPQHF. CDR3 sequence (DNA): TGTGCCAGTAGCGAAACAAGCCGGACAGGGGGTCAGCCCCAGCATTTT. This chain links TRBV19 with TRBJ1-5; 10 bases map to TRBD1. The CDR3 spans 16 residues. V was clipped by 6 bases and J by 6 bases; unmatched bases: 11. The germline CDR1 and CDR2 sequences are LNHDA and SQIVND (reference sequence). Supplemented by reference TRBV19 and TRBJ1-5, the full variable domain reads DGGITQSPKYLFRKEGQNVTLSCEQNLNHDAMYWYRQDPGQGLRLIYYSQIVNDFQKGDIAEGYSVSREKKESFPLTVTSAQKNPTAFYLCASSETSRTGGQPQHFGDGTRLSIL.

The chain employs TRBV27 and TRBJ2-3, with TRBD1 identical over 7 bases. V lost 5 bases to trimming and J lost 12 bases; unmatched junction nucleotides: 14. This CDR3 has 14 residues. Germline lookup yields CDR1 MNHEY and CDR2 SMNVEV (reference sequence). The CDR3 loop is CASSQSQGRASQYF. The CDR3 nucleotides are TGTGCCAGCAGTCAGTCACAGGGGCGGGCATCACAGTATTTT.

This chain uses TRBV27 with TRBJ2-2, with a tentative D call TRBD1 (6 bases). Trimming shortened V by 5 bases and J by 6 bases, and 13 bases separated the two germline ends. This CDR3 is built from 14 residues. Germline CDR1 and CDR2: MNHEY and SMNVEV (reference sequence). CDR3 sequence: CASSPRGHAGELFF. As DNA, the CDR3 is TGTGCCAGCAGTCCCAGGGGTCACGCCGGGGAGCTGTTTTTT.